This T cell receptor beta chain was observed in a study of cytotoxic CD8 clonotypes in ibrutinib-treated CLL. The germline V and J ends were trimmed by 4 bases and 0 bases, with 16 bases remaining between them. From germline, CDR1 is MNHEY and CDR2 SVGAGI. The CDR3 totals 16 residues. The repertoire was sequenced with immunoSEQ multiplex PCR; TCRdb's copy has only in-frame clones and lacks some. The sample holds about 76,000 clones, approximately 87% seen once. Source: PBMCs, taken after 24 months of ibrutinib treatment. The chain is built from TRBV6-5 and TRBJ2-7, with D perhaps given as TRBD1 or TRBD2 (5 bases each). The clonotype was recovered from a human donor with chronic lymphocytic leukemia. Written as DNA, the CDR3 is TGTGCCAGCAGTTTCTTCGGTGGGGACCGCTCCTACGAGCAGTACTTC. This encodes CASSFFGGDRSYEQYF.